The clone carrying this T cell receptor beta chain appeared a few times. The antigen remains undetermined. Gene names refer to mouse genes. The missing CDR3 end, 4 residues past where the read stops, is filled in from the germline J gene. This sample was taken from a study of CD8+ T cells in alopecia areata. Study outcomes and limitations: Scalp sample sequencing also detects resident alphabeta T cells of normal skin. Scalp lesions, especially in alopecia totalis/universalis, had higher clonality than normal scalp.

Isolated RNA was reverse transcribed into cDNA used as the sequencing template. The method was immunoSEQ multiplex PCR; TCRdb's version includes in-frame clones alone and lacks a portion of them. This sample has approximately 110,000 clones and no singletons, with around 20% in the ten largest. Trimming took off 1 base at V and 4 bases at J, with 7 bases between the two ends. This CDR3 comprises 14 residues. CDR1 and CDR2 from the germline V gene are NSQYPW and LRSPGD (reference sequence). The V gene is TRBV1, the J gene TRBJ1-4; weak D call: TRBD1 (5 bases). The sequence came from a C3H/HeJ mouse with alopecia areata. MHC haplotype of the strain: H2-k. Sequenced sample: lesional skin. The sequenced CDR3 bases are TGCACCTGCAGTGCAGCCAGGGACAACGAA. Translation gives CTCSAARDNE. The full-length CDR3 reads as CTCSAARDNERLFF.